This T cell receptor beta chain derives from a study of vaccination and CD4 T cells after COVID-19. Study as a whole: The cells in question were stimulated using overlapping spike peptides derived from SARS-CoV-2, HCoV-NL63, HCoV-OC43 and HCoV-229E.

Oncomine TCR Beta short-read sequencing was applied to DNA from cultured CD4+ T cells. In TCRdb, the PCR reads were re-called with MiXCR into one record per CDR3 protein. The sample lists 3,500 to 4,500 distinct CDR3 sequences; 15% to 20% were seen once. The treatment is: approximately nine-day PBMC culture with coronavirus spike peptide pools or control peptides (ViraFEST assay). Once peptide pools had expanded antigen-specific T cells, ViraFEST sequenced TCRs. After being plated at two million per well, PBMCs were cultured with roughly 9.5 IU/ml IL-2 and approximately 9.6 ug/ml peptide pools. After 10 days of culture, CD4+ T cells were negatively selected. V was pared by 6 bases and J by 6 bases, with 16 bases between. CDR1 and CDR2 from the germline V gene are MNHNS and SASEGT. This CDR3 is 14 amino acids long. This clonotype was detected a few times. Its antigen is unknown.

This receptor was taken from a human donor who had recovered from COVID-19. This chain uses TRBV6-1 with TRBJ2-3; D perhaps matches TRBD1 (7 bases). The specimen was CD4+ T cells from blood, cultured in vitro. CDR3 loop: CASRSGGGRDTQYF. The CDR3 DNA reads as TGTGCCAGCAGGTCTGGAGGGGGCAGGGATACGCAGTATTTT.